The rows below give T cell receptor beta chains drawn from one sample of a study of blood T cells in healthy people across ages. TCRdb analysed the 5' RACE reads with MiXCR anew, one entry per CDR3 protein. The table shows 700,000 or so distinct CDR3 sequences, with over 20% occurring only once. Sequencing was carried out using blood. These receptors all come from a man aged 65-85 years in good health. Each CDR3 is given with its conserved first and last residue. D genes are given only for firm matches. Expanded clones get a size class; other rows say once, few or many, or leave the size out.

TRBJ1-5 | TRBV3-1 | few | . | TGTGCCAGCAGCCAAGATATGGGGAATCAGCCCCAGCATTTT | CASSQDMGNQPQHF
TRBJ2-1 | TRBV6-5 | . | TRBD2 | TGTGTCAGCAGCAGGACTAGCGCAATTAATGAGCAGTTCTTC | CVSSRTSAINEQFF
TRBJ1-4 | TRBV10-3 | few | . | TGTGCCATCAGTGACGCGGGGACTAATGAAAAACTGTTTTTT | CAISDAGTNEKLFF
TRBJ2-4 | TRBV28 | . | . | TGTGCCAGCAGGACGCAGGCAGCGAACATTCAGTACTTC | CASRTQAANIQYF
TRBJ2-1 | TRBV15 | few | . | TGTGCCACCAGCAGGGACCGGTATTACAATGAGCAGTTCTTC | CATSRDRYYNEQFF
TRBJ1-3 | TRBV5-1 | . | . | TGCGCCAGCAGCTTGGCGGGGACGTCCCGAGCTGGAAACACCATATATTTT | CASSLAGTSRAGNTIYF
TRBJ1-6 | TRBV6-5 | . | . | TGTGCCAGCAGTTACTCGATCCTAGGGTCCTATAATTCACCCCTCCACTTT | CASSYSILGSYNSPLHF
TRBJ2-1 | TRBV5-6 | . | . | TGTGCCACCTTTACAGGGAGGGGATACAATGAGCAGTTCTTC | CATFTGRGYNEQFF
TRBJ1-5 | TRBV5-1 | few | TRBD1 | TGCGCCAGCAGTTTGACTGATACAGGGGGTCAGCCCCAGCATTTT | CASSLTDTGGQPQHF
TRBJ2-3 | TRBV5-1 | once | TRBD1 | TGCGCCAGCAGCTTGGCCGGACAGGAACCAGATACGCAGTATTTT | CASSLAGQEPDTQYF
TRBJ1-1 | TRBV19 | . | TRBD1 | TGTGCCAGTAGTAGGGACAGGGGGCTCAATTCTGAAGCTTTCTTT | CASSRDRGLNSEAFF
TRBJ2-3 | TRBV29-1 | . | TRBD1 | TGCAGCGTTGAAGATCCGAACAGGGGGAGAAACACAGATACGCAGTATTTT | CSVEDPNRGRNTDTQYF
TRBJ2-4 | TRBV18 | many | TRBD1 | TGTGCCAGCTCACTCGGAGCAGGGGGCCCCAAAAACATTCAGTACTTC | CASSLGAGGPKNIQYF
TRBJ2-1 | TRBV10-3 | many | . | TGTGCCGCTGCAAGACAGATCTCTAACTACAATGAGCAGTTCTTC | CAAARQISNYNEQFF
TRBJ2-2 | TRBV6-5 | many | TRBD2 | TGTGCCAGCAGTTACTCCGCTCTAGCGGCAAACACCGGGGAGCTGTTTTTT | CASSYSALAANTGELFF
TRBJ2-5 | TRBV20-1 | few | TRBD2 | TGCAGCCAATCAAAAACTAGCGGAGAGACCCAGTACTTC | CSQSKTSGETQYF
TRBJ2-3 | TRBV7-2 | many | . | TGTGCCAGCAGCTTAGCGTCTGCGCGTTCGGATACGCAGTATTTT | CASSLASARSDTQYF
TRBJ2-7 | TRBV5-1 | few | . | TGCGCCAGCAGCTTGGTCCTAACCTACGAGCAGTACTTC | CASSLVLTYEQYF
TRBJ2-3 | TRBV7-2 | . | TRBD2 | TGTGCCAGCAGCCCCCCGGGACTAGCGTGGACAGATACGCAGTATTTT | CASSPPGLAWTDTQYF
TRBJ1-1 | TRBV5-1 | few | . | TGCGCCAGCAGCTTCTCCCCTGGGGGTCGGATGGGTGACACTGAAGCTTTCTTT | CASSFSPGGRMGDTEAFF
TRBJ2-5 | TRBV28 | few | . | TGTGCCAGCAGTTTAAGCGCCGTCCAAGAGACCCAGTACTTC | CASSLSAVQETQYF
TRBJ2-3 | TRBV28 | . | TRBD2 | TGTGCCAGCAGTTTAGCGGGAGTTCTAGATACGCAGTATTTT | CASSLAGVLDTQYF
TRBJ2-7 | TRBV18 | few | . | TGTGCCAGCTCAGCCTCTCCGACAGGTTCCTACGAGCAGTACTTC | CASSASPTGSYEQYF
TRBJ2-7 | TRBV5-5 | . | TRBD1 | TGTGCCAGCAGCAACAGGGGACGGGACGAGCAGTACTTC | CASSNRGRDEQYF
TRBJ1-1 | TRBV6-5 | few | . | TGTGCCAGCACATACAGCGCCTGGGGCACTGAAGATTTCTTT | CASTYSAWGTEDFF
TRBJ1-1 | TRBV6-5 | . | TRBD1 | TGTGCCAGCGGCCTATCCGGGACAGGGGGTACTGAAGCTTTCTTT | CASGLSGTGGTEAFF
TRBJ1-5 | TRBV29-1 | . | . | TGCAGCTCGAGGGAGGGGGATCAGCCCCAGCATTTT | CSSREGDQPQHF
TRBJ2-1 | TRBV5-1 | . | TRBD2 | TGCGCCAGCAGCTTACGGACTAGCGGGGGGGCACATGAGCAGTTCTTC | CASSLRTSGGAHEQFF
TRBJ1-5 | TRBV20-1 | many | . | TGCAGTGCTCCTATCGGGGCAGGCCCTTATAGCAATCAGCCCCAGCATTTT | CSAPIGAGPYSNQPQHF
TRBJ2-1 | TRBV24-1 | . | . | TGTGCCACCAGGATGGGGGACTATGAGCAGTTCTTC | CATRMGDYEQFF
TRBJ1-2 | TRBV6-2/TRBV6-3 | few | TRBD1 | TGTGCCAGCAGTTACTCGGGGGGCCCTGACAGGGCCCCCTATGGCTACACCTTC | CASSYSGGPDRAPYGYTF
TRBJ2-5 | TRBV3-1 | . | TRBD2 | TGTGCCGGCGGGACTAGCGGCCAAGAGACCCAGTACTTC | CAGGTSGQETQYF
TRBJ1-1 | TRBV20-1 | . | TRBD1 | TGCAGTGCTAAACCCGGACAGGCAAAGAACACTGAAGCTTTCTTT | CSAKPGQAKNTEAFF
TRBJ1-4 | TRBV20-1 | . | . | TGCAGTGCCCTCTGGGGGTACGAAGAAAAACTGTTTTTT | CSALWGYEEKLFF
TRBJ1-4 | TRBV29-1 | many | TRBD1 | TGCAGCGTTGTTCCCACGGGGACAGGGGGGGCCGAAAAACTGTTTTTT | CSVVPTGTGGAEKLFF
TRBJ2-1 | TRBV5-1 | many | . | TGCGCCAGCAGCAACAACAGGGATTACGAGCAGTTCTTC | CASSNNRDYEQFF
TRBJ2-3 | TRBV29-1 | . | . | TGCAGCGTTGGAGCAATAAGGAGCACAGATACGCAGTATTTT | CSVGAIRSTDTQYF
TRBJ1-4 | TRBV7-9 | few | . | TGTGCCAGCAGAGCTAGTCAAAGCAGTGAAAAACTGTTTTTT | CASRASQSSEKLFF
TRBJ2-3 | TRBV29-1 | . | . | TGCAGCGTTGAGACGGGAAGCGTTGATACGCAGTATTTT | CSVETGSVDTQYF
TRBJ2-5 | TRBV3-1 | . | TRBD1 | TGTGCCAGCAGCCAAGCTCTCCCACCGAGGACAGGGTTAATCAGGCAAGAGACCCAGTACTTC | CASSQALPPRTGLIRQETQYF
TRBJ1-2 | TRBV15 | . | . | TGTGCCACCAGCAGAGAGGCCATTATGGGTTTCGGTGGCTACACCTTC | CATSREAIMGFGGYTF
TRBJ2-5 | TRBV7-6 | . | . | TGTGCCAGCAGCGCCGACAGAGAGACCCAGTACTTC | CASSADRETQYF
TRBJ1-5 | TRBV4-1 | . | TRBD1 | TGCGCCAGCAGCCAAGATAACAGGGGGCTTGATCAGCCCCAGCATTTT | CASSQDNRGLDQPQHF
TRBJ2-5 | TRBV5-1 | . | . | TGCGCCAGCAGCTTGACGGAAGTGGGAGAGACCCAGTACTTC | CASSLTEVGETQYF